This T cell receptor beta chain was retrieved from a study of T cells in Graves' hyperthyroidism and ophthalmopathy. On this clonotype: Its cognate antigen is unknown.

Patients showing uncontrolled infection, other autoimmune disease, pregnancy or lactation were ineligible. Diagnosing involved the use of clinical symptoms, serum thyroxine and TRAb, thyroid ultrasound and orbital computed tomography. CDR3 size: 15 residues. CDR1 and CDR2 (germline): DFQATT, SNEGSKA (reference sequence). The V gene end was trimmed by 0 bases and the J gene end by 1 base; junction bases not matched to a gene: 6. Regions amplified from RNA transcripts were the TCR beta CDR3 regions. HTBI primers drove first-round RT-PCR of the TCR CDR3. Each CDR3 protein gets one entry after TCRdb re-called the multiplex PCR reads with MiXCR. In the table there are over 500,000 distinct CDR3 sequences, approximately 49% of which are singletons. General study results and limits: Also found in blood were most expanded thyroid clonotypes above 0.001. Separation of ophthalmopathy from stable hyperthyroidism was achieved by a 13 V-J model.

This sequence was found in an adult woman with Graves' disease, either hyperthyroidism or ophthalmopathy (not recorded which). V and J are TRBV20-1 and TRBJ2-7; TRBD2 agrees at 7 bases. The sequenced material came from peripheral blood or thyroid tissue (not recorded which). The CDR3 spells CSAREGWRESYEQYF. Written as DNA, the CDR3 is TGCAGTGCTAGAGAGGGGTGGCGGGAGTCCTACGAGCAGTACTTC.